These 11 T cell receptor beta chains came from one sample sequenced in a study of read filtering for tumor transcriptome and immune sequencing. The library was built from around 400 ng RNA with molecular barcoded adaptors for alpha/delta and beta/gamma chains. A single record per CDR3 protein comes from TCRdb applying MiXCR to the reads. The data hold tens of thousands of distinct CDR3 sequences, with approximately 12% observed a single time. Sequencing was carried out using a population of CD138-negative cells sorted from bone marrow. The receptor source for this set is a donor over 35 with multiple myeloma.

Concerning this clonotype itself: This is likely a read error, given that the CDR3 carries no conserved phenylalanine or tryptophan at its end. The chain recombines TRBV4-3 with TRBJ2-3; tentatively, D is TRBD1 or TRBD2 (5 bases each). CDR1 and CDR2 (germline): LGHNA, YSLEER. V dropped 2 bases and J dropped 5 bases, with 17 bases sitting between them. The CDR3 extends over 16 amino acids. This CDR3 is CASSQSSGTLGDTQYL. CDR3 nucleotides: TGCGCCAGCAGCCAATCTAGTGGGACCCTGGGAGATACGCAGTATCTT.

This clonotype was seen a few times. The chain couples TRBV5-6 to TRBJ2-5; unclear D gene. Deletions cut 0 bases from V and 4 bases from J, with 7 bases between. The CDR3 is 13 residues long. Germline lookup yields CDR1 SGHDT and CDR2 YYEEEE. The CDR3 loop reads CASSLVRGETQYF. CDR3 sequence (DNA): TGTGCCAGCAGCTTGGTAAGAGGAGAGACCCAGTACTTC.

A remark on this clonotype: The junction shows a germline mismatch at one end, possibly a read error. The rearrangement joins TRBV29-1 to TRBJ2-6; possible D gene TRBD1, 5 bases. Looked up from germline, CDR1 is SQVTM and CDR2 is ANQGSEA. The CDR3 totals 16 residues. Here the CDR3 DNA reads TGCAGCGTTGCCGTGGACATTAACTCTGGAGCCAACGACCTGACTTTC. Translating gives CSVAVDINSGANDLTF.

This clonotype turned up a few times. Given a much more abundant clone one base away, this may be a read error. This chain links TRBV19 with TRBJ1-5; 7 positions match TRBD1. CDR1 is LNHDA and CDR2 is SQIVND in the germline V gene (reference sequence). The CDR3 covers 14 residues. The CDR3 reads CAGSGQAQRVPQHF. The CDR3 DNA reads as TGTGCCGGTAGTGGACAGGCCCAACGAGTGCCCCAGCATTTT.

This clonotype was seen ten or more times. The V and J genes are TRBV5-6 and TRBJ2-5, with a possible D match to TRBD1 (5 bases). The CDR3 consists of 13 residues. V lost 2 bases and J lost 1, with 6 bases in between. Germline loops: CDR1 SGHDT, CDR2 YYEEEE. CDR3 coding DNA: TGTGCCAGCAGCTTACAGGTCCAAGAGACCCAGTACTTC. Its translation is CASSLQVQETQYF.

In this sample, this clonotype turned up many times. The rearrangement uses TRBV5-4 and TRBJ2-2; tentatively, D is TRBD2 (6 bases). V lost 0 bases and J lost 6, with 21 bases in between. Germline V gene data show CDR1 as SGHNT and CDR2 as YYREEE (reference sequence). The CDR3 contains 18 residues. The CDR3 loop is CASSLVRGTLEVPGELFF. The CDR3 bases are TGTGCCAGCAGCTTGGTTCGGGGGACCTTGGAGGTTCCCGGGGAGCTGTTTTTT.

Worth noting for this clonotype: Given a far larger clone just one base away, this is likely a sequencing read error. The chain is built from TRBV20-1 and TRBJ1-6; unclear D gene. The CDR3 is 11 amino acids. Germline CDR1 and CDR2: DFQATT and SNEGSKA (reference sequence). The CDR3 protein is CSARDRGEALF. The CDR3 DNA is TGCAGTGCTAGAGATAGAGGTGAAGCTCTCTTT.

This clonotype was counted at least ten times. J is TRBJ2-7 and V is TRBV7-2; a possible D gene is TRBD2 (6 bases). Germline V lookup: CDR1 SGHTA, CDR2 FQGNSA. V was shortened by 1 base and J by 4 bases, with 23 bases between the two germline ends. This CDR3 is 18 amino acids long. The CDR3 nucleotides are TGTGCCAGCAGCTTAGTGGGCGTTTGGGGAGGCCGGACTTACGAGCAGTACTTC. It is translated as CASSLVGVWGGRTYEQYF.

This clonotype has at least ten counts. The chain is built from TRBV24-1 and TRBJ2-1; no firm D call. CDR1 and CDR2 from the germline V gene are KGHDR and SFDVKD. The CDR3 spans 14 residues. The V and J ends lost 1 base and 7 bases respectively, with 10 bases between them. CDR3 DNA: TGTGCCACCAGTGATTTACCCCCGAATAATGAGCAGTTCTTC. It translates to CATSDLPPNNEQFF.

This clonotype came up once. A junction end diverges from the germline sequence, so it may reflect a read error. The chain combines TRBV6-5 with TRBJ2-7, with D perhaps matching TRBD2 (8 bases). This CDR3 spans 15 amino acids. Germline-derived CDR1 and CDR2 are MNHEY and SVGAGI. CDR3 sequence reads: CASRLDPGGGYEQHF. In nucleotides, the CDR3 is TGTGCCAGCAGGCTAGACCCGGGAGGGGGCTACGAGCAGCACTTC.

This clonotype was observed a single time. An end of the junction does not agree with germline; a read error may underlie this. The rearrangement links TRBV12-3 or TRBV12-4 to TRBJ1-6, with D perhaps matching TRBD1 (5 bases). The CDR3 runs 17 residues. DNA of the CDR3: TGTGCCAGCGGTTTAGACAGTAGGAGCTCCTATGATTCACCCCTCCACTTT. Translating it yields CASGLDSRSSYDSPLHF.